The source of this T cell receptor (beta chain) is a study of type 1 regulatory T cells. At the level of the study: T-allo10 is an in vitro-generated, Tr1-enriched CD4 T cell product specific for alloantigen.

TCRdb itself ran the reads through MiXCR, one entry per CDR3 protein. The sample yields about 68,000 distinct CDR3 sequences, roughly 60% seen once. This clonotype was seen more than once but under ten times. Its specificity is unknown. T-allo10 cells from the graft donor were described as anergic, host-alloantigen-specific, and alloantigen-specific suppressors. Germline CDR1 reads SGHVS; CDR2 reads FQNEAQ. The CDR3 contains 16 residues. The junction had 9 bases not matched to a gene; V was cut back by 2 bases and J by 8 bases. The chain is built from TRBV7-8 and TRBJ1-4; TRBD1 aligns across 9 bases. The sample was cultured T cells, either the whole culture or a sorted T cell fraction (not recorded which). The sample's subset: Tr1-enriched cell product generated in vitro against host alloantigens. The sequence came from a human donor in good health. The CDR3 is CASSLWLGTGNEKLFF. The CDR3 bases are TGTGCCAGCAGCTTATGGCTGGGGACAGGGAACGAAAAACTGTTTTTT.